A single sample is the source of the 7 T cell receptor beta chains below, sequenced in a study of OX40 agonist ivuxolimab in advanced cancers. Assay used: immunoSEQ multiplex PCR; TCRdb lists only in-frame clones, some missing. This sample yields around 38,000 clones, of which over 80% are seen a single time; nearly 9.5% belongs to the top ten. The sample in question was CD4+ or CD8+ T cells sorted from blood, obtained in a trial of the OX40 agonist ivuxolimab. These receptors were collected from an adult with an advanced solid tumor such as melanoma, head and neck, liver or kidney cancer.

The genes are TRBV13 and TRBJ2-7; TRBD1 agrees at 7 bases. V dropped 3 bases and J dropped 4; count of bases not matched to a gene: 6. CDR1 PRHDT and CDR2 FYEKMQ come from the germline V gene (reference sequence). This CDR3 is built from 14 residues. CDR3 loop: CASSFGTAQYEQYV. The CDR3 DNA reads as TGTGCCAGCAGCTTTGGGACAGCACAATACGAGCAGTACGTC.

The gene calls are TRBV9 and TRBJ2-6; TRBD2 agrees at 7 bases. Germline trimming cut 4 bases from V and 2 bases from J; bases unmatched to any gene: 3. Germline CDR1 is SGDLS and CDR2 is YYNGEE. The CDR3 loop spans 15 amino acids. The CDR3 region has the DNA TGTGCCAGCAGCTCGGGGAGGGCTGGGGCCAACGTCCTGACTTTC. Its translation: CASSSGRAGANVLTF.

V usage is TRBV6-5 and J usage is TRBJ2-7; TRBD2 agrees at 8 bases. Germline V gene sequence: CDR1 MNHEY, CDR2 SVGAGI. Trimming took 10 bases from V and 1 from J; bases not matched to a gene: 12. The CDR3 is 15 residues long. CDR3 region: CAIKGGREDSYEQYF. The CDR3 region has the DNA TGTGCCATCAAAGGCGGGCGGGAGGATTCCTACGAGCAGTACTTC.

This chain joins TRBV7-9 and TRBJ1-1, with TRBD1 identical over 8 bases. This CDR3 spans 15 amino acids. V shed 5 bases, J shed 0 bases, and the junction held 5 bases outside the gene matches. From germline, CDR1 is SEHNR and CDR2 FQNEAQ (reference sequence). In DNA form, the CDR3 reads TGTGCCAGCAGCCCAAGACAGGGGATGAACACTGAAGCTTTCTTT. Translated: CASSPRQGMNTEAFF. Together with reference TRBV7-9 and TRBJ1-1, the CDR3 gives the full variable domain: DTGVSQNPRHKITKRGQNVTFRCDPISEHNRLYWYRQTLGQGPEFLTYFQNEAQLEKSRLLSDRFSAERPKGSFSTLEIQRTEQGDSAMYLCASSPRQGMNTEAFFGQGTRLTVV.

The CDR3 sequence is CASNPGPYEQYV. CDR3 nucleotides: TGTGCCAGCAACCCGGGTCCCTACGAGCAGTACGTC. The V and J genes are TRBV2 and TRBJ2-7; D not certain. V lost 7 bases and J 2 bases, leaving 9 bases between the germline ends. The CDR3 has 12 amino acids. Germline CDR1 SNHLY, CDR2 FYNNEI.

This chain joins TRBV5-4 and TRBJ2-3; no clear D gene. The length of the CDR3 is 13 residues. Germline CDR1 reads SGHNT; CDR2 reads YYREEE (reference sequence). V was pared by 0 bases and J by 2 bases, with 4 bases between. CDR3 in amino acids: CASSLGATDTQYF. The CDR3 DNA reads TGTGCCAGCAGCTTGGGGGCCACAGATACGCAGTATTTT.

V usage is TRBV5-6 and J usage is TRBJ1-3; D is unresolved. Germline lookup yields CDR1 SGHDT and CDR2 YYEEEE. V lost 0 bases and J 4 bases, leaving 8 bases between the germline ends. The CDR3 contains 14 residues. CDR3: CASSLGQPGNTIYF. Written as DNA, the CDR3 is TGTGCCAGCAGCTTGGGGCAGCCGGGAAACACCATATATTTT.